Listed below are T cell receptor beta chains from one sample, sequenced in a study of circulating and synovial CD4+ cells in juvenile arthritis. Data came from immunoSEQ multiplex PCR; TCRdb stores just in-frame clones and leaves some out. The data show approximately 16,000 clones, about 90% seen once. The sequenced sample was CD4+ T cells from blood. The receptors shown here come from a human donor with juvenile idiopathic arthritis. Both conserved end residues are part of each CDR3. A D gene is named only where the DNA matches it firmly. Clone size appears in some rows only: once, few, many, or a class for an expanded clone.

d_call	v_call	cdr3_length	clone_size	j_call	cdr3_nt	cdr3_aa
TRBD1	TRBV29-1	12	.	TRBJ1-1	TGCAGCTTTGGACAGGGGGCTACTGAAGCTTTCTTT	CSFGQGATEAFF
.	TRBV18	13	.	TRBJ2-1	TGTGCCAGCTCACCGGTCGAGGGCAATGAGCAGTTCTTC	CASSPVEGNEQFF
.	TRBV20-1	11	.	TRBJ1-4	TGCAGTGTCCTAGGGGAAGAAAAACTGTTTTTT	CSVLGEEKLFF
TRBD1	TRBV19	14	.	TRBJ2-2	TGTGCCAGTAGGGGGACAGGGGTGGCCGGGGAGCTGTTTTTT	CASRGTGVAGELFF
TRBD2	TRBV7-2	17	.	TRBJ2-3	TGTGCCAGCAGCTTAGTGGCTAGCGGGCTTAGCACAGATACGCAGTATTTT	CASSLVASGLSTDTQYF
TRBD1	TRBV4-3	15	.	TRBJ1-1	TGCGCCAGCAGCCCAAGAGCCGGGACAGACACTGAAGCTTTCTTT	CASSPRAGTDTEAFF
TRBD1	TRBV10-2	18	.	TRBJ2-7	TGCGCCAGCAGAGAGGGACAGGGAGTAAAAAGGGGCTCCTACGAGCAGTACTTC	CASREGQGVKRGSYEQYF
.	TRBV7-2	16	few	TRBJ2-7	TGTGCCAGCAGCTTAGGTAACAGGCCAAGCTCCTACGAGCAGTACTTC	CASSLGNRPSSYEQYF
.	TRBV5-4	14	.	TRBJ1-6	TGTGCCAGCAGCTTGGCGGGGGTAAATTCCCCCCCCCACTTT	CASSLAGVNSPPHF
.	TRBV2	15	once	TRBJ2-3	TGTGCCAGCAGCCGCGCTGGACTGGAGACAGATACGCAGTATTTT	CASSRAGLETDTQYF
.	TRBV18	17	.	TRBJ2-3	TGTGCCAGCTCACCACCTCCCTTGCGACAGGGCACAGATACGCAGTATTTT	CASSPPPLRQGTDTQYF
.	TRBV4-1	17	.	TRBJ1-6	TGCGCCAGCAGCCCCCAGGCGGGACGGATTTATAATTCCCCCCTCCACTTT	CASSPQAGRIYNSPLHF
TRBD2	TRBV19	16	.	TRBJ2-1	TGTGCCAGTATCCGACTAGCGGGAGAGGGGTCCAATGAGCAGTTCTTC	CASIRLAGEGSNEQFF
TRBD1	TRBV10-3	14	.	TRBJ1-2	TGTGCCATCAGTGGCTGGGACAGGGATACTGGCTACACCTTC	CAISGWDRDTGYTF
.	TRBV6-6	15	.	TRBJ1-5	TGTGCCAGCACTCTCAACAGGGTGAGCAATCAGCCCCAGCATTTT	CASTLNRVSNQPQHF
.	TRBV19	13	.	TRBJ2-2	TGTGCCAGTAGCACAGGGTTAACCGGGGAGCTGTTTTTT	CASSTGLTGELFF
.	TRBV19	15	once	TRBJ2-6	TGTGCCAGTAACAGCCGCGCCTCTGGGGCCAACGTCCTGACTTTC	CASNSRASGANVLTF
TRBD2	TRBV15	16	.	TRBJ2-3	TGTGCCACCAGCAGCGGCACGGGACTAGGGACAGATACGCAGTATTTT	CATSSGTGLGTDTQYF
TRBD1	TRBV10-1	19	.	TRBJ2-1	TGCGCCAGCAGTGATAGGGCAGGGGGCCTCCCCCCATCTCGCAATGAGCAGTTCTTC	CASSDRAGGLPPSRNEQFF
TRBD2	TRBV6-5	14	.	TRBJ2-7	TGTGCCAGCAGTTACGGTGGGCGGGGGAACGAGCAGTACTTC	CASSYGGRGNEQYF
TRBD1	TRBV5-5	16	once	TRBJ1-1	TGTGCCAGCAGCCCGGGACAGACCCTCATGAACACTGAAGCTTTCTTT	CASSPGQTLMNTEAFF
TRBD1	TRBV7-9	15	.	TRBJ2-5	TGTGCCAGCAGCGCCAGACAGGGGAGACAGGAGACCCAGTACTTC	CASSARQGRQETQYF
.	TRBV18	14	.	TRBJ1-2	TGTGCCAGCTCACCTTATACAGGGCAATATGGCTACACCTTC	CASSPYTGQYGYTF
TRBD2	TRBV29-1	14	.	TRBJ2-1	TGCAGCGTCCTAGCGGGGGGCAGGCATAATGAGCAGTTCTTC	CSVLAGGRHNEQFF
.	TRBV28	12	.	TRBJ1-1	TGTGCCAGCAGTTTACAGATAGGAGGAGCTTTCTTT	CASSLQIGGAFF
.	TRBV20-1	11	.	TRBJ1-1	TGCAGTGCCCGAGGCGGCACTGAAGCTTTCTTT	CSARGGTEAFF
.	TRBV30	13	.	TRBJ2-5	TGTGCCTGGAGTAGGTCAGGGTTGGAGACCCAGTACTTC	CAWSRSGLETQYF
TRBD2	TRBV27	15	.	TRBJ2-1	TGTGCCAGCAGTTTAGAAAAATCTAGCGGGGGGACCGAGTTCTTC	CASSLEKSSGGTEFF
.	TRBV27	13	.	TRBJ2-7	TGTGCCAGCAGTTCGTACCTCTCCTACGAGCAGTACTTC	CASSSYLSYEQYF